The rows below give T cell receptor beta chains drawn from one sample of a study of OX40 agonist ivuxolimab in advanced cancers. The protocol was immunoSEQ multiplex PCR, while the TCRdb copy is restricted to in-frame clones and leaves out a portion. This sample has 90,000 to 100,000 clones, with about 79% found just once. The input for sequencing was CD4+ or CD8+ T cells sorted from blood, taken in a trial of the OX40 agonist ivuxolimab. The source of these receptors is an adult with an advanced solid tumor such as melanoma, head and neck, liver or kidney cancer. CDR3s include the opening cysteine and the closing phenylalanine or tryptophan. D genes are given only for firm matches. Clone sizes are given selectively: once, few, many, or a class where the clone is expanded.

j_call d_call v_call clone_size cdr3_nt cdr3_aa
TRBJ1-1 TRBD1 TRBV29-1 once TGCAGCGTTGGAGGACAGGTCAAGGGTTTTCACACTGAAGCTTTCTTT CSVGGQVKGFHTEAFF
TRBJ1-1 . TRBV10-1 few TGCGCCAGCAGTGTTGACATGAACACTGAAGCTTTCTTT CASSVDMNTEAFF
TRBJ2-3 . TRBV19 . TGTGCCAGTGAAGGTTCTGGCACAGATACGCAGTATTTT CASEGSGTDTQYF
TRBJ2-1 . TRBV28 few TGTGCCAGCAGTGACCCGAGGGGAGCGAGAACCAGCAGCGAGCAGTTCTTC CASSDPRGARTSSEQFF
TRBJ1-1 . TRBV7-2 . TGTGCCAGCAGCTTACAAAATTTAGGGAACACTGAAGCTTTCTTT CASSLQNLGNTEAFF
TRBJ2-2 . TRBV11-3 . TGTGCCAGCGGATTGCAGTCCACCGGGGAGCTGTTTTTT CASGLQSTGELFF
TRBJ2-7 . TRBV28 . TGTGCCAGCAACCCCCTCGGGTACGCATCCTACGAGCAGTACTTC CASNPLGYASYEQYF
TRBJ2-5 . TRBV28 . TGTGCCAGCAGTTTCCCACGCTCGGGGCCAGAGACCCAGTACTTC CASSFPRSGPETQYF
TRBJ1-1 . TRBV6-5 . TGTGCCAGCAGTTACCGGCAGGGTTACACTGAAGCTTTCTTT CASSYRQGYTEAFF
TRBJ2-7 . TRBV7-8 . TGTGCCAGCAGTTCCGGACTGAACTACGAGCAGTACTTC CASSSGLNYEQYF
TRBJ2-3 TRBD2 TRBV7-2 . TGTGCCAGCTCCCGGACTAGCGGGACGTCAGATACGCAGTATTTT CASSRTSGTSDTQYF
TRBJ2-1 TRBD2 TRBV5-6 . TGTGCCAGCATCCTTTTGCGGGAGGCAAACAATGAGCAGTTCTTC CASILLREANNEQFF
TRBJ2-1 . TRBV5-1 . TGCGCCAGCAGCCCACGCCTGGACTTGAACTACAATGAGCAGTTCTTC CASSPRLDLNYNEQFF
TRBJ2-7 TRBD1 TRBV11-3 . TGTGCCAGCAGCTTATCCGGGACAGGTACCTACGAGCAGTACTTC CASSLSGTGTYEQYF
TRBJ2-3 TRBD2 TRBV2 . TGTGCCAGCAGCGGAAGCGGGAGCGGACCGGAGGGGAGGGGCACAGATACGCAGTATTTT CASSGSGSGPEGRGTDTQYF
TRBJ1-1 TRBD1 TRBV29-1 few TGCAGCGTGGTGGTCGGGACAGACTACACTGAAGCTTTCTTT CSVVVGTDYTEAFF
TRBJ2-1 . TRBV7-3 . TGTGCCAGCAGCTTATCCCCCGGAGGAACCTACAATGAGCAGTTCTTC CASSLSPGGTYNEQFF
TRBJ2-2 . TRBV28 . TGTGCCAGCATAAGGGGGGTCACCGGGGAGCTGTTTTTT CASIRGVTGELFF
TRBJ2-1 TRBD1 TRBV10-3 . TGTGCCATCCAAGAGACAGGGGAGAGGGAGCAGTTCTTC CAIQETGEREQFF
TRBJ1-3 . TRBV7-2 . TGTGCCAGCAGCTCCGGGGGTAACACCATATATTTT CASSSGGNTIYF
TRBJ2-1 TRBD2 TRBV4-3 . TGCGCCAGCAGCCAAGGGACGGCCCTAGCGGGCTCCTACAATGAGCAGTTCTTC CASSQGTALAGSYNEQFF
TRBJ2-6 . TRBV5-8 . TGTGCCAGCAGCTTGGGGCATGTAAGCTCTGGGGCCAACGTCCTGACTTTC CASSLGHVSSGANVLTF
TRBJ1-5 . TRBV6-5 . TGTGCCAGCAGTTCAAAAACGGGGGGGGGCAATCAGCCCCAGCATTTT CASSSKTGGGNQPQHF
TRBJ2-2 TRBD1 TRBV4-1 . TGCGCCAGCAGCCAAAGGAGACAGGGGGCTGGCAGCGGGGAGCTGTTTTTT CASSQRRQGAGSGELFF
TRBJ1-1 . TRBV7-3 . TGTGCCAGCAGCTTAGGGGCCACTGAAGCTTTCTTT CASSLGATEAFF
TRBJ2-2 TRBD2 TRBV19 . TGTGCCAGTATGACTAGCGGTCCGAACACCGGGGAGCTGTTTTTT CASMTSGPNTGELFF
TRBJ2-7 TRBD1 TRBV7-2 . TGTGCCAGCAGCTTAGGGACAGGGGGCAAAACCTACGAGCAGTACTTC CASSLGTGGKTYEQYF
TRBJ2-7 TRBD1 TRBV4-1 . TGCGCCAGCAGCCAAGTCCCGGGACAGGGACCCTACGAGCAGTACTTC CASSQVPGQGPYEQYF
TRBJ1-6 TRBD1 TRBV18 . TGTGCCAGCTCACTCTGGGACAGGGGGCTTAATTCACCCCTCCACTTT CASSLWDRGLNSPLHF